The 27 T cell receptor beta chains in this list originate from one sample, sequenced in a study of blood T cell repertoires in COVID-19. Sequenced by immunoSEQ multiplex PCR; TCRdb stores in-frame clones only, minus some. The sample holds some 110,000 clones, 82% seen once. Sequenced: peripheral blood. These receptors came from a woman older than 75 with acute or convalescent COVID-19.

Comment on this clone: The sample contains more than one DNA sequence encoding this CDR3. The CDR3 here is CASSLQGSGEQFF. The DNA of the CDR3 is TGCGCCAGCAGCTTGCAGGGATCGGGCGAGCAGTTCTTC. The chain uses TRBV5-1 and TRBJ2-1; possible D gene TRBD1, 5 bases. This CDR3 is built from 13 residues. CDR1 and CDR2 (germline): SGHRS, YFSETQ. Trimming left V 1 base short and J 10 bases short, with 12 bases between.

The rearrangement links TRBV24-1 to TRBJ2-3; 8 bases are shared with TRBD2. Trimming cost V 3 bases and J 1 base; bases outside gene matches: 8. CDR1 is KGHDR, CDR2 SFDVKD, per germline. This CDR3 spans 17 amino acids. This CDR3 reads CATSDTGTRKGTDTQYF. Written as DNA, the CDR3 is TGTGCCACCAGTGATACCGGGACTAGAAAAGGCACAGATACGCAGTATTTT.

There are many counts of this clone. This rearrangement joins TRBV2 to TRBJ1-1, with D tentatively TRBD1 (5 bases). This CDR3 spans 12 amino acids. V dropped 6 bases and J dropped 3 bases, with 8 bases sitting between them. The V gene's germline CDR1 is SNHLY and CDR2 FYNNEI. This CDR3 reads CASSTGYTEAFF. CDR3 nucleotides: TGTGCCAGCAGCACAGGTTACACTGAAGCTTTCTTT.

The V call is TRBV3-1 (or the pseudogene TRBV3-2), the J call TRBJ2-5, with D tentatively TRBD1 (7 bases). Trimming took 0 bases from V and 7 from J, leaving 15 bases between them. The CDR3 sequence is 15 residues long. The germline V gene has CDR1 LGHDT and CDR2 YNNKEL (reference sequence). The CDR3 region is CASSQETWGDRTQYF. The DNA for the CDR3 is TGTGCCAGCAGCCAAGAGACTTGGGGGGACAGGACCCAGTACTTC.

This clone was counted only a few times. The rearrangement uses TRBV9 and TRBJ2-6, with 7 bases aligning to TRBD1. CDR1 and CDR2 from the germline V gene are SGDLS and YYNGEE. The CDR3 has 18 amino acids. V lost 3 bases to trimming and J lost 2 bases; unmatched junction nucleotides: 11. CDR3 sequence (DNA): TGTGCCAGCAGCGGACGACAGGGATCGGGCCCTGGGGCCAACGTCCTGACTTTC. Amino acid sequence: CASSGRQGSGPGANVLTF. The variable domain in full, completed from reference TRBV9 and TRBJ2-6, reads DSGVTQTPKHLITATGQRVTLRCSPRSGDLSVYWYQQSLDQGLQFLIQYYNGEERAKGNILERFSAQQFPDLHSELNLSSLELGDSALYFCASSGRQGSGPGANVLTFGAGSRLTVL.

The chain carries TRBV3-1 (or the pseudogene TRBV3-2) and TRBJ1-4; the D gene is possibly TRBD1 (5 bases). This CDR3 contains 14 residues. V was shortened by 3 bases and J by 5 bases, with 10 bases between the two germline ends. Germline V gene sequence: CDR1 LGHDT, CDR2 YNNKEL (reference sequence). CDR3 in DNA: TGTGCCAGCAGCCAGCAGGGATCAAATGAAAAACTGTTTTTT. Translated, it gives CASSQQGSNEKLFF.

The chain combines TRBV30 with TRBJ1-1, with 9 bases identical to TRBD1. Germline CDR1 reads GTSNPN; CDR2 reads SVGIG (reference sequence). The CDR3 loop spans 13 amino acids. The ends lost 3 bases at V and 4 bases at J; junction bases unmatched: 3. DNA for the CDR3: TGTGCCTGGAGCGGACAGGGGACCACTGAAGCTTTCTTT. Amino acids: CAWSGQGTTEAFF.

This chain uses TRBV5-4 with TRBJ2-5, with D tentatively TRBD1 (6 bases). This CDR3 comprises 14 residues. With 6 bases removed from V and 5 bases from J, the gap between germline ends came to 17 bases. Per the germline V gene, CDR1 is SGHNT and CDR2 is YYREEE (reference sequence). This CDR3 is CASTSQGGGETQYF. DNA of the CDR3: TGTGCCAGCACCTCACAGGGCGGCGGGGAGACCCAGTACTTC. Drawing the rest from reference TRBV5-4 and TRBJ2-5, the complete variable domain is ETGVTQSPTHLIKTRGQQVTLRCSSQSGHNTVSWYQQALGQGPQFIFQYYREEENGRGNFPPRFSGLQFPNYSSELNVNALELDDSALYLCASTSQGGGETQYFGPGTRLLVL.

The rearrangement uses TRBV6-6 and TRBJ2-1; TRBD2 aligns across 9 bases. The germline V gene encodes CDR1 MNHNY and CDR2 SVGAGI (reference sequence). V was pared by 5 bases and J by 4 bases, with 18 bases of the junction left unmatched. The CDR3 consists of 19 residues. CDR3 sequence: CASSQSTSGLAGKYNEQFF. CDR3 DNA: TGTGCCAGCAGTCAGTCAACTAGCGGGCTCGCGGGAAAATACAATGAGCAGTTCTTC.

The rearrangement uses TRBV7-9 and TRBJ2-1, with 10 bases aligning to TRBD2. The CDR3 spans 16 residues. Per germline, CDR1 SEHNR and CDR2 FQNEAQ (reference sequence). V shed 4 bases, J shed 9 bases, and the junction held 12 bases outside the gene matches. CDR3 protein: CASSSLAGGPSVEQFF. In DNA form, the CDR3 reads TGTGCCAGCAGCTCCTTAGCGGGAGGCCCCAGTGTTGAGCAGTTCTTC.

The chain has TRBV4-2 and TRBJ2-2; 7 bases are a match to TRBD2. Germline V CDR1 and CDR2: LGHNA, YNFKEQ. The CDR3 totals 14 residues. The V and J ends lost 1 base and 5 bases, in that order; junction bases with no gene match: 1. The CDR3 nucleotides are TGTGCCAGCAGCCAAGCCGGGAGGACCGGGGAGCTGTTTTTT. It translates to CASSQAGRTGELFF.

The chain's CDR3 is CASSQIGEGEKLFF. Written as DNA, the CDR3 is TGCGCCAGCAGCCAAATAGGGGAAGGCGAAAAACTGTTTTTT. This chain uses TRBV4-1 with TRBJ1-4, with D possibly being TRBD1 (5 bases). Trimming left V 2 bases short and J 8 bases short, with 12 bases between. CDR1 is MGHRA and CDR2 is YSYEKL in the germline V gene. CDR3 length: 14 amino acids.

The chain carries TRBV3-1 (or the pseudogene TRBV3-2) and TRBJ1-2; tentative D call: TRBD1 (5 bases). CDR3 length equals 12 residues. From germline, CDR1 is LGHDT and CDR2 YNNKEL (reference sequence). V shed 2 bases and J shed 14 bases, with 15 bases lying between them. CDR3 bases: TGTGCCAGCAGCCAAACAGGTTACCTCAGTACCTTC. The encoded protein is CASSQTGYLSTF.

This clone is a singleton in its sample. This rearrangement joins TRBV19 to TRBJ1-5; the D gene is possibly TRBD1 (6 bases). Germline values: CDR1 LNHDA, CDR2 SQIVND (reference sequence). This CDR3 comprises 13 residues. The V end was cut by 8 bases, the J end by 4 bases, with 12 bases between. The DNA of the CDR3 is TGTGCCAGTTCTCGGGACAAGAATCAGCCCCAGCATTTT. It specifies CASSRDKNQPQHF.

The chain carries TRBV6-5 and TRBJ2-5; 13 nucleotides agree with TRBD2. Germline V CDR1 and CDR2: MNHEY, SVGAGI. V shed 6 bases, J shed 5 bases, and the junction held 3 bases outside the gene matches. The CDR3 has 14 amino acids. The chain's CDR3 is CASRGTSGKETQYF. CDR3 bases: TGTGCCAGCAGAGGGACTAGCGGGAAGGAGACCCAGTACTTC.

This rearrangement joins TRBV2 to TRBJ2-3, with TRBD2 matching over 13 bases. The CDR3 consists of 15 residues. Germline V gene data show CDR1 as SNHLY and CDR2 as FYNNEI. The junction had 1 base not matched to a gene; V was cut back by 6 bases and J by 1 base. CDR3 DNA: TGTGCCAGCAGCGGACTAGCGGGAGGCACAGATACGCAGTATTTT. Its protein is CASSGLAGGTDTQYF.

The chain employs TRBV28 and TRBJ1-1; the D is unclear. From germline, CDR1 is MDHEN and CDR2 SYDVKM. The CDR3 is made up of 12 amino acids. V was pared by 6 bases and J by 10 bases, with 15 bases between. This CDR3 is CASRPLGEGAFF. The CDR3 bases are TGTGCCAGCAGACCCCTCGGGGAGGGAGCTTTCTTT.

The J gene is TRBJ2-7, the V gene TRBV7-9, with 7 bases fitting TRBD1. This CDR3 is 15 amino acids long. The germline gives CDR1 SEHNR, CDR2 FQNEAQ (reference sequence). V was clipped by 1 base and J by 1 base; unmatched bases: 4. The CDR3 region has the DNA TGTGCCAGCAGCTTAGTAGGACAGGCGTCCTACGAGCAGTACTTC. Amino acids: CASSLVGQASYEQYF.

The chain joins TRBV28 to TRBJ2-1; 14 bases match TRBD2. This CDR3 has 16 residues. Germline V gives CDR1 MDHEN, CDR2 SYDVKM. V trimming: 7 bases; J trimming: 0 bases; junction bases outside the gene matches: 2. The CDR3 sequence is CASTGTSGSSYNEQFF. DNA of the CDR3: TGTGCCAGCACAGGGACTAGCGGGAGCTCCTACAATGAGCAGTTCTTC. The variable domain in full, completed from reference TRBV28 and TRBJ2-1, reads DVKVTQSSRYLVKRTGEKVFLECVQDMDHENMFWYRQDPGLGLRLIYFSYDVKMKEKGDIPEGYSVSREKKERFSLILESASTNQTSMYLCASTGTSGSSYNEQFFGPGTRLTVL.

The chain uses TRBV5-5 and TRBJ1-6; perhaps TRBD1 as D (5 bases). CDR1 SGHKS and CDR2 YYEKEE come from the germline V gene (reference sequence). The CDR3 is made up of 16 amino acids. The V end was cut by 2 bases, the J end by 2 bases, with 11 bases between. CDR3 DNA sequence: TGTGCCAGCAGCTTCCGGGACTTCACCTATAATTCACCCCTCCACTTT. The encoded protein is CASSFRDFTYNSPLHF. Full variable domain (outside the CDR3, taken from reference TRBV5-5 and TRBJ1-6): DAGVTQSPTHLIKTRGQQVTLRCSPISGHKSVSWYQQVLGQGPQFIFQYYEKEERGRGNFPDRFSARQFPNYSSELNVNALLLGDSALYLCASSFRDFTYNSPLHFGNGTRLTVT.

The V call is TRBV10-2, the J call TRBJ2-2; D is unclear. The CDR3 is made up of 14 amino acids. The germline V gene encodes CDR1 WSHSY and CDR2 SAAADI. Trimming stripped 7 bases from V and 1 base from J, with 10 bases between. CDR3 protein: CASILRQNTGELFF. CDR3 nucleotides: TGCGCCAGCATTCTGAGACAGAACACCGGGGAGCTGTTTTTT.

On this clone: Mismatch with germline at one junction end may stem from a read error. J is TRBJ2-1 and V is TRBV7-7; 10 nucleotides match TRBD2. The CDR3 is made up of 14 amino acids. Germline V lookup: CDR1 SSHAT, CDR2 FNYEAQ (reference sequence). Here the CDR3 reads CASSLAGVEDEQFF. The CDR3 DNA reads TGTGCCAGCAGCCTAGCGGGAGTTGAGGATGAGCAGTTCTTC. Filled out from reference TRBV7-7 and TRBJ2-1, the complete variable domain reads GAGVSQSPRYKVTKRGQDVTLRCDPISSHATLYWYQQALGQGPEFLTYFNYEAQPDKSGLPSDRFSAERPEGSISTLTIQRTEQRDSAMYRCASSLAGVEDEQFFGPGTRLTVL.

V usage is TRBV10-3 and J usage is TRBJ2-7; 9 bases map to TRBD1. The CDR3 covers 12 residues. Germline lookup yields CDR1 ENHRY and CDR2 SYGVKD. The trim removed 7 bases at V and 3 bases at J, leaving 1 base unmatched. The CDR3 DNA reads TGTGCCATCATGGGACAGGGCTACGAGCAGTACTTC. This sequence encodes CAIMGQGYEQYF.

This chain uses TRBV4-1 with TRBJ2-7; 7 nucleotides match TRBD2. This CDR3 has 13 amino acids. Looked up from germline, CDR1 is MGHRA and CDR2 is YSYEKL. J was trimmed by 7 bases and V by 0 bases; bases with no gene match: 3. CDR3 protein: CASSQDWEGEQYF. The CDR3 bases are TGCGCCAGCAGCCAAGACTGGGAGGGGGAGCAGTACTTC.

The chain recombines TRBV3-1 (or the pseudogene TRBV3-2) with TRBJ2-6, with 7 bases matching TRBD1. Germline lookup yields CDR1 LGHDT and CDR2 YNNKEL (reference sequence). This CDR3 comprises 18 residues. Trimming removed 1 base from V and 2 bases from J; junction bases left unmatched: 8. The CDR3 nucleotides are TGTGCCAGCAGCCAAGGCAGGGGGAATTGGGCTGGGGCCAACGTCCTGACTTTC. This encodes CASSQGRGNWAGANVLTF.

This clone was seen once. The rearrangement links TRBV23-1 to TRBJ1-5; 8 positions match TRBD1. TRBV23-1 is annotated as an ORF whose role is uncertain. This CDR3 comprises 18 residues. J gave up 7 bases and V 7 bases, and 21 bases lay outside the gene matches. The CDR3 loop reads CASKRHGDRGRGRQPQHF. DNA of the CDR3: TGCGCCAGCAAGCGGCATGGCGACAGGGGAAGAGGCAGACAGCCCCAGCATTTT.

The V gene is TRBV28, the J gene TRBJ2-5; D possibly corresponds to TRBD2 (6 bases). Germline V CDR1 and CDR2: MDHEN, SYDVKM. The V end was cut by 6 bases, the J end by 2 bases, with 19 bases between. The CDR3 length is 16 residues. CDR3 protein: CASSRPGRSRQETQYF. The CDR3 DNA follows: TGTGCCAGCAGCCGCCCCGGGAGATCAAGACAAGAGACCCAGTACTTC.